This TCR beta chain was profiled in a study of T cells after yellow fever vaccination. Whole-study findings and limits: Clones that expanded after primary vaccination mostly reappeared after the booster (less than 98% CD4, 80% to 90% CD8). Clonotypes shared by both compartments, CD4 and CD8, made up a small share.

The authors made TCR cDNA by 5'RACE template switching, adding a universal primer site and UMIs. TCRdb itself ran the 5' RACE reads through MiXCR, one entry per CDR3 protein. Altogether around 340,000 distinct CDR3 sequences are present, 8% to 10% being singletons, with the ten largest covering roughly 18%. Worth noting for this clonotype: The antigen is unknown.

V lost 1 base to trimming and J lost 4 bases; unmatched junction nucleotides: 6. Germline values: CDR1 LGHNA, CDR2 YNFKEQ. The CDR3 runs 16 residues. The sequence came from a man aged 18 to 30 who received the YFV17D yellow fever vaccine. The chain combines TRBV4-2 with TRBJ2-3, with 9 nucleotides matching TRBD2. The input for sequencing was PBMCs, taken on the day of the first yellow fever vaccination. The chain's CDR3 is CASSQGQRGAADTQYF. CDR3 nucleotide sequence: TGTGCCAGCAGCCAAGGCCAGCGGGGGGCGGCAGATACGCAGTATTTT.